The 3 T cell receptor beta chains given below trace back to one sample, sequenced in a study of OX40 agonist ivuxolimab in advanced cancers. Using immunoSEQ multiplex PCR, the repertoire was profiled, and TCRdb retains in-frame clones only, with some absent. The sample contains approximately 31,000 clones, 70% to 90% of which appear only once. This specimen was CD4+ or CD8+ T cells sorted from blood, taken in a trial of the OX40 agonist ivuxolimab. All receptors derive from an adult with an advanced solid tumor such as melanoma, head and neck, liver or kidney cancer.

Remarks on this clone: The junction and the germline gene differ at one end; a read error may be behind it. As DNA, the CDR3 is TGTGCCAGCAGCCCGGGGGAGGGACTCATCTCCCACGAGCAGTACTTC. Its protein product is CASSPGEGLISHEQYF. The V and J genes are TRBV9 and TRBJ2-7; 7 bases are a match to TRBD2. Germline-derived CDR1 and CDR2 are SGDLS and YYNGEE. This CDR3 region has 16 residues.

This clone was seen only once. The chain uses TRBV5-6 and TRBJ2-2, with D tentatively TRBD1 (5 bases). V was clipped by 1 base and J by 3 bases, with 13 bases between them. Looked up from germline, CDR1 is SGHDT and CDR2 is YYEEEE. This CDR3 comprises 16 residues. CDR3 loop: CASSLIYQGYTGELFF. For the CDR3, the DNA is TGTGCCAGCAGCTTGATTTACCAGGGCTACACCGGGGAGCTGTTTTTT. Using reference TRBV5-6 and TRBJ2-2 for the parts outside the CDR3, the full variable domain is DAGVTQSPTHLIKTRGQQVTLRCSPKSGHDTVSWYQQALGQGPQFIFQYYEEEERQRGNFPDRFSGHQFPNYSSELNVNALLLGDSALYLCASSLIYQGYTGELFFGEGSRLTVL.

The CDR3 sequence is CASSTVEETQYF. The CDR3 bases are TGTGCCAGCAGTACAGTGGAAGAGACCCAGTACTTC. V gene TRBV2 combines with J gene TRBJ2-5; no clear D gene. Deletions cut 5 bases from V and 3 bases from J, with 7 bases between. This CDR3 is 12 amino acids long. Germline-derived CDR1 and CDR2 are SNHLY and FYNNEI. Supplemented by reference TRBV2 and TRBJ2-5, the full variable domain reads EPEVTQTPSHQVTQMGQEVILRCVPISNHLYFYWYRQILGQKVEFLVSFYNNEISEKSEIFDDQFSVERPDGSNFTLKIRSTKLEDSAMYFCASSTVEETQYFGPGTRLLVL.